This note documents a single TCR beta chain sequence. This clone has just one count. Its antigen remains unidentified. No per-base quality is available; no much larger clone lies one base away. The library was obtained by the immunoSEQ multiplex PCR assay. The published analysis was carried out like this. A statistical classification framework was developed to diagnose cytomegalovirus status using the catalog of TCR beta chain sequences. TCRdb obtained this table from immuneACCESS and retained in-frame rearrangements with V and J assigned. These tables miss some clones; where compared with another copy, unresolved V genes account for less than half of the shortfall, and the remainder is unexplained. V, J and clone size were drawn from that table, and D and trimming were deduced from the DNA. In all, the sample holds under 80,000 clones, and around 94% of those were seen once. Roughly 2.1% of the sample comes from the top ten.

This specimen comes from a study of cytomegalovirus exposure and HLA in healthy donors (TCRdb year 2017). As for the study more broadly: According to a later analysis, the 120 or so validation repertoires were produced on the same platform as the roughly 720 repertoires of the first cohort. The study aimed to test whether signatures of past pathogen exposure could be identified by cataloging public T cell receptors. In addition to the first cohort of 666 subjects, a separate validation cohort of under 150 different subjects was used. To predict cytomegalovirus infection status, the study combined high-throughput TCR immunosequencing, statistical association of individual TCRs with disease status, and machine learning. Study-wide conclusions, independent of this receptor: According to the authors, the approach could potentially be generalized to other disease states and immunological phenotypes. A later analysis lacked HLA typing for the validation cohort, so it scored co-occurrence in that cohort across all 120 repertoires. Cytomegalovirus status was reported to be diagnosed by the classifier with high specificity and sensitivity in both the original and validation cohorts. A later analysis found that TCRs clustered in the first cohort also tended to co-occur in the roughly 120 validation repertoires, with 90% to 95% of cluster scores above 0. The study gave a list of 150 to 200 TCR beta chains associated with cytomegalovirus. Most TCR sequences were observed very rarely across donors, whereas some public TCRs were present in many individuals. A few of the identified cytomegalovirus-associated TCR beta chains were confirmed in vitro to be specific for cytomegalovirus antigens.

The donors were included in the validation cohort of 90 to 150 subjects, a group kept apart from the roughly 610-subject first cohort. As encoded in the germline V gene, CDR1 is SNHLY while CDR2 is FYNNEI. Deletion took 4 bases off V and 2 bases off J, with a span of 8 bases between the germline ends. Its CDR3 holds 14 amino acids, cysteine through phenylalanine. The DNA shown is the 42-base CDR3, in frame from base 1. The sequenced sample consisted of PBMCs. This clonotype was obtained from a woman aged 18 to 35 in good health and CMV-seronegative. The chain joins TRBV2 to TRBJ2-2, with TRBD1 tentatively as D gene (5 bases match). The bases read TGTGCCAGCAGTGGACAGATTAACACCGGGGAGCTGTTTTTT. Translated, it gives CASSGQINTGELFF.